This T cell receptor (beta chain) was retrieved from a study of T cells after yellow fever vaccination. Study-level results: Across the CD4 and CD8 compartments, a small share of clonotypes was present in both. A weaker but faster secondary response was observed, peaking on day 5 versus 15.

This clonotype showed up many times. No antigen is known for it. TCRdb independently ran MiXCR on the 5' RACE reads; one entry per CDR3 protein. The profile shows 450,000 to 650,000 distinct CDR3 sequences, 21% of them singletons. The receptor was isolated from a man in his late teens or twenties who received the YFV17D yellow fever vaccine. The sample was PBMCs, taken around 3 weeks after the first yellow fever vaccination.

In DNA form, the CDR3 reads TGTGCCAGCAGCTTACAGAGCGGGGGAGTCACAGATACGCAGTATTTT. This codes for CASSLQSGGVTDTQYF. This chain connects TRBV7-2 to TRBJ2-3, with 8 bases matching TRBD2. This CDR3 has 16 amino acids. With 2 bases clipped from V and 2 bases from J, the junction kept 6 bases outside the gene matches. The germline V gene encodes CDR1 SGHTA and CDR2 FQGNSA.